Below are 6 T cell receptor beta chains sequenced from a single sample in a study of T cell responses to AZD1222 COVID-19 vaccine. This table comes from immunoSEQ multiplex PCR, and its TCRdb copy is limited to in-frame clones, with some not included. The sample lists around 150,000 clones, 88% occurring once. The starting material was peripheral blood, obtained on day 0 of AZD1222 vaccination. Receptors were obtained from an adult in good health.

The J gene is TRBJ1-5, the V gene TRBV18, with 8 bases matching TRBD1. The V gene end was trimmed by 5 bases and the J gene end by 3 bases; junction bases not matched to a gene: 6. The CDR3 is 15 residues long. Germline CDR1 and CDR2: KGHSH and LQKENI. CDR3 in amino acids: CASSLQQGDNQPQHF. The CDR3 DNA reads TGTGCCAGCTCATTGCAACAGGGGGACAATCAGCCCCAGCATTTT. Together with reference TRBV18 and TRBJ1-5, the CDR3 gives the full variable domain: NAGVMQNPRHLVRRRGQEARLRCSPMKGHSHVYWYRQLPEEGLKFMVYLQKENIIDESGMPKERFSAEFPKEGPSILRIQQVVRGDSAAYFCASSLQQGDNQPQHFGDGTRLSIL.

The V and J genes are TRBV7-2 and TRBJ2-2, with 8 nucleotides matching TRBD1. Losses at the gene ends were 4 bases for V and 4 bases for J; bases not matched to a gene: 11. Germline lookup yields CDR1 SGHTA and CDR2 FQGNSA. This CDR3 is built from 17 residues. CDR3 sequence: CASSSNLQTGATGELFF. CDR3 nucleotide sequence: TGTGCCAGCAGCTCTAATCTACAGACAGGGGCCACCGGGGAGCTGTTTTTT.

The chain uses TRBV9 and TRBJ2-1; D possibly corresponds to TRBD1 (6 bases). V was clipped by 0 bases and J by 6 bases, with 13 bases between them. The CDR3 totals 15 residues. Germline values: CDR1 SGDLS, CDR2 YYNGEE. Written as DNA, the CDR3 is TGTGCCAGCAGCGTAGGAACGGACAGATCCAATGAGCAGTTCTTC. Translation gives CASSVGTDRSNEQFF.

A single count supports this clone. The junction departs from the called germline gene at one end, perhaps through a read error. The V and J genes are TRBV19 and TRBJ2-5, with 8 bases that match TRBD2. This CDR3 region has 16 residues. CDR1 LNHDA and CDR2 SQIVND come from the germline V gene (reference sequence). CDR3 nucleotides: TGTGCCCGTAGGCGCCGGGGGCGGGGGGCCCAAGAGACCCAGTACTTC. Translation gives CARRRRGRGAQETQYF. Combining the CDR3 with reference TRBV19 and TRBJ2-5 gives the whole variable domain DGGITQSPKYLFRKEGQNVTLSCEQNLNHDAMYWYRQDPGQGLRLIYYSQIVNDFQKGDIAEGYSVSREKKESFPLTVTSAQKNPTAFYLCARRRRGRGAQETQYFGPGTRLLVL.

This sequence joins TRBV27 and TRBJ2-2; D is undetermined. V was shortened by 3 bases and J by 1 base, with 9 bases between the two germline ends. The CDR3 is 15 amino acids. Germline V gives CDR1 MNHEY, CDR2 SMNVEV (reference sequence). CDR3 amino acids: CASSLQQMNTGELFF. CDR3 nucleotide sequence: TGTGCCAGCAGTTTGCAACAGATGAACACCGGGGAGCTGTTTTTT.

This chain connects TRBV7-3 to TRBJ1-3; perhaps TRBD1 as D (6 bases). Germline V CDR1 and CDR2: SGHTA, FQGTGA. Trimming removed 5 bases at V and 0 bases at J, with 11 bases between. There are 15 residues in the CDR3. The CDR3 nucleotides are TGTGCCAGCAGCCTGGACAGTCGCTCTGGAAACACCATATATTTT. Protein: CASSLDSRSGNTIYF.